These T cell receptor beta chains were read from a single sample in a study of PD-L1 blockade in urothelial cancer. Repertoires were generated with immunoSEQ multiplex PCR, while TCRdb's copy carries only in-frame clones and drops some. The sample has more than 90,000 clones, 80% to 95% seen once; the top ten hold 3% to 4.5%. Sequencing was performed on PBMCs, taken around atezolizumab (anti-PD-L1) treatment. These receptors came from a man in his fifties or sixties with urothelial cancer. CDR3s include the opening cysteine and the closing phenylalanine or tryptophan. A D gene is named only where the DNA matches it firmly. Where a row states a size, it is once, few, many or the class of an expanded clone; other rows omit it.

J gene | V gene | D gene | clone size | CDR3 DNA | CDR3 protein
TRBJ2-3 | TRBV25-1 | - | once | TGTGCCAGCAGCCACGTTGGAGCGGATACGCAGTATTTT | CASSHVGADTQYF
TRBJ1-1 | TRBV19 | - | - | TGTGCCAGTAGTCGCAACCCAGGGGTAGTTGATGAAGCTTTCTTT | CASSRNPGVVDEAFF
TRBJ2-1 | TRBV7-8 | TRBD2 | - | TGTGCCAGCAGCTTAGTGGTCCCTAGCGGGGGGTACAATGAGCAGTTCTTC | CASSLVVPSGGYNEQFF
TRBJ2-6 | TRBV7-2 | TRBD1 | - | TGTGCCAGCAGCCAAACCTGGACAGGGCGCTCTGGGGCCAACGTCCTGACTTTC | CASSQTWTGRSGANVLTF
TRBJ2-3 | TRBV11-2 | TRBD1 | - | TGTGCCAGCAGCTCACAGGGGGCGCCCACCCCATATAGCACAGATACGCAGTATTTT | CASSSQGAPTPYSTDTQYF
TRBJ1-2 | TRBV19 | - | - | TGTGCCAGTAGTATAGATGGCGGGGGAGTCCGTGGCTACACCTTC | CASSIDGGGVRGYTF
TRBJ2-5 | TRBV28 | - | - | TGTGCCAGCAGCCCCGGGGGTGGGGAGACCCAGTACTTC | CASSPGGGETQYF
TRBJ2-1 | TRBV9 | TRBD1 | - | TGTGCCAGCAGCATACCTAGGGACAGCTCCTACAATGAGCAGTTCTTC | CASSIPRDSSYNEQFF
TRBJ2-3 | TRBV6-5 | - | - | TGTGCCAGCAGTTACTCGAGACTAGTAACAGATACGCAGTATTTT | CASSYSRLVTDTQYF
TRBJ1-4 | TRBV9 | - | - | TGTGCCAGCAGCGCCAGGACAGCAACTAATGAAAAACTGTTTTTT | CASSARTATNEKLFF
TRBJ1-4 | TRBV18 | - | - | TGTGCCAGCTCCCCAACTGCAACTAATGAAAAACTGTTTTTT | CASSPTATNEKLFF
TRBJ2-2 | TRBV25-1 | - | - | TGTGCCAGCAGTGAACTTGTTACCGGGGAGCTGTTTTTT | CASSELVTGELFF
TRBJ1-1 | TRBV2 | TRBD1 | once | TGTGCCAGCAGCCTCAGGGGGACCACTGAAGCTTTCTTT | CASSLRGTTEAFF
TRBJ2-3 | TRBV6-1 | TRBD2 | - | TGTGCCAGCAGTGCCCGGCGGGGGGACACAGATACGCAGTATTTT | CASSARRGDTDTQYF
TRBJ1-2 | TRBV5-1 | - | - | TGCGCCAGCAGCTTGGCGGTGGGGGCGATGTATGGCTACACCTTC | CASSLAVGAMYGYTF
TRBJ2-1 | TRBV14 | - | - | TGTGCCAGCTCCCCACTAACAGAGCAGTTCTTC | CASSPLTEQFF
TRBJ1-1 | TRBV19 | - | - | TGTGCCAGTAGTTCCCTTTGGCCTGAAGCTTTCTTT | CASSSLWPEAFF
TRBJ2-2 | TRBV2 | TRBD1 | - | TGTGCCGGTGGGGACAGCGAAACCGGGGAGCTGTTTTTT | CAGGDSETGELFF
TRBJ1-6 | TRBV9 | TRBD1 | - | TGTGCCAGCAGCGTAGTAGACAGGGGGAATTCACCCCTCCACTTT | CASSVVDRGNSPLHF
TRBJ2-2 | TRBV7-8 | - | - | TGTGCCAGCAGCTTAGCGCCCCGGGGTTCGGACACCGGGGAGCTGTTTTTT | CASSLAPRGSDTGELFF
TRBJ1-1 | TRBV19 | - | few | TGTGCCAGTAGTATACACGGGGGGTTGAACACTGAAGCTTTCTTT | CASSIHGGLNTEAFF
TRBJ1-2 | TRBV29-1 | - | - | TGCAGCGTTCTCGGGAACTATGGCTACACCTTC | CSVLGNYGYTF
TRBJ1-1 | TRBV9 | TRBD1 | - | TGTGCCAGCAGCCGGGGACAGGGGAACACTGAAGCTTTCTTT | CASSRGQGNTEAFF
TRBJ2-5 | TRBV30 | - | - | TGTGCCTGGAGTGTGAATCTGGGGGCCTCGGAGACCCAGTACTTC | CAWSVNLGASETQYF
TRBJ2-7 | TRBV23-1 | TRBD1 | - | TGCGCCAGCAGTCAACCGACCCGGACAGGGGTCTCCTACGAGCAGTACTTC | CASSQPTRTGVSYEQYF
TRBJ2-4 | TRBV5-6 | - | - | TGTGCCAGCAGCTTAAATGGCCTAGCCAAAAACATTCAGTACTTC | CASSLNGLAKNIQYF
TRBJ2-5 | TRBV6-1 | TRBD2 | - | TGTGCCAGCACCCCCCCCGGGGGGAGAGAGACCCAGTACTTC | CASTPPGGRETQYF
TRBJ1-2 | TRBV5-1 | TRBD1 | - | TGCGCCAGCACCTGGGACAGGGGGGATCCAGAGGATGGCTACACCTTC | CASTWDRGDPEDGYTF
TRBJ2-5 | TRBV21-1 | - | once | TGTGCCAGCAGCAAAGAACTGACCCAGTACTTC | CASSKELTQYF
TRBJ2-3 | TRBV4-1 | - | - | TGCGCCAGCAGCCCACGCTTAGGACAGCAGACAACAGATACGCAGTATTTT | CASSPRLGQQTTDTQYF
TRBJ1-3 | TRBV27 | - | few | TGTGCCAGCAGTTTAACCGGGTTGCGAGGAAACACCATATATTTT | CASSLTGLRGNTIYF
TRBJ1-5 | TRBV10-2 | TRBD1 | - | TGCGCCAGCAGTCCCAACCGGGACAGGGTTCAGCCCCAGCATTTT | CASSPNRDRVQPQHF
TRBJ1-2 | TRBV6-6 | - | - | TGTGCCAGCAGTCGCACAGGGACGGATGGCTACACCTTC | CASSRTGTDGYTF
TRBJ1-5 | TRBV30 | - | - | TGTGCCTGGAGTAACGCTCGGACAGATTATAGCAATCAGCCCCAGCATTTT | CAWSNARTDYSNQPQHF
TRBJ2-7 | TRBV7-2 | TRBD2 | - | TGTGCCAGCAGCCCAAGGGCTAGCGGAGCCTACGAGCAGTACTTC | CASSPRASGAYEQYF